The 2 T cell receptor beta chains listed next were all sequenced from one sample in a study of cytomegalovirus exposure and HLA in healthy donors. Researchers ran the PCR with 60 Vbeta and 13 Jbeta primers. Clones were read by immunoSEQ multiplex PCR, and TCRdb kept only the in-frame ones, dropping some. The sample shows about 120,000 clones, roughly 78% of them seen only once. Sequenced: PBMCs. The receptors here all came from a woman younger than 45 in good health and CMV-seronegative.

The chain couples TRBV7-6 to TRBJ2-6, with 9 bases fitting TRBD1. Germline CDR1 is SGHVS and CDR2 is FNYEAQ. The CDR3 is made up of 17 amino acids. Trimming cost V 4 bases and J 0 bases; bases outside gene matches: 4. The CDR3 DNA follows: TGTGCCAGCAGCTCCGACAGGGGGGGCTCTGGGGCCAACGTCCTGACTTTC. Its protein is CASSSDRGGSGANVLTF. The full variable domain, in which reference TRBV7-6 and TRBJ2-6 provide the parts outside the CDR3, is GAGVSQSPRYKVTKRGQDVALRCDPISGHVSLYWYRQALGQGPEFLTYFNYEAQQDKSGLPNDRFSAERPEGSISTLTIQRTEQRDSAMYRCASSSDRGGSGANVLTFGAGSRLTVL.

Points on this clone: Other DNA sequences within the sample encode an identical CDR3. This chain links TRBV27 with TRBJ2-7, with unresolved D. The germline V and J ends were trimmed by 4 bases and 4 bases, with 5 bases remaining between them. Germline values: CDR1 MNHEY, CDR2 SMNVEV (reference sequence). The CDR3 has 11 residues. For the CDR3, the DNA is TGTGCCAGCAGTTCCTCGTACGAGCAGTACTTC. Its protein is CASSSSYEQYF.